This T cell receptor beta chain emerged from a study of shared clonotypes between healthy human individuals. Germline V gene data show CDR1 as MDHEN and CDR2 as SYDVKM. V lost 6 bases and J 0 bases, leaving 9 bases between the germline ends. The CDR3 covers 13 residues. Profiling relied on immunoSEQ multiplex PCR, and the TCRdb table lists in-frame clones only, not all of them. The sample includes 1.4 million to 1.5 million clones, roughly 96% of them seen just once. Study observations and caveats: Among donors, clonotype sharing was expected to be affected by sequencing depth. Inspection by rarefaction showed sorted-subset sequencing to be incomplete despite large depth.

This clone was observed once. The antigen is undetermined. The sample taken for sequencing was naive CD4+ T cells sorted from blood. Subset of the sample: CD45RA+ positively selected. V is TRBV28 and J is TRBJ2-7; tentatively, D is TRBD1 or TRBD2 (5 bases each). The sequence derives from a man in his thirties or forties in good health. The CDR3: CASRGVSSYEQYF. CDR3 coding DNA: TGTGCCAGCAGGGGGGTCAGCTCCTACGAGCAGTACTTC.